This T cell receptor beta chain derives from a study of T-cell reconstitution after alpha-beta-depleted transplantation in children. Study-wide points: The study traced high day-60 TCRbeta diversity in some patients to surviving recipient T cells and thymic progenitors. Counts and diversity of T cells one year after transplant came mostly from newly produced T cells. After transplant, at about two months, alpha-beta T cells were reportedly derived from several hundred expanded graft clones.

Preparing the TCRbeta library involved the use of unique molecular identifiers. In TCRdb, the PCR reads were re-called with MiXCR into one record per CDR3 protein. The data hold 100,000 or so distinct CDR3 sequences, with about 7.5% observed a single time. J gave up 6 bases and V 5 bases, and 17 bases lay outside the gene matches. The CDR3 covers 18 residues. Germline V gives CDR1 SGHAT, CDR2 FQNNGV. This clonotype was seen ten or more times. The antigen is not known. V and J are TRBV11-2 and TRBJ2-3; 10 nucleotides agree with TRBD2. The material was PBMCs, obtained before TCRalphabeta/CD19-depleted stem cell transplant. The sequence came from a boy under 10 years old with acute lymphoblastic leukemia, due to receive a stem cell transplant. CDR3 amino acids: CASSPFGVSGGRWDTQYF. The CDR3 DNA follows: TGTGCCAGCAGCCCCTTCGGTGTTAGCGGGGGGCGGTGGGATACGCAGTATTTT.